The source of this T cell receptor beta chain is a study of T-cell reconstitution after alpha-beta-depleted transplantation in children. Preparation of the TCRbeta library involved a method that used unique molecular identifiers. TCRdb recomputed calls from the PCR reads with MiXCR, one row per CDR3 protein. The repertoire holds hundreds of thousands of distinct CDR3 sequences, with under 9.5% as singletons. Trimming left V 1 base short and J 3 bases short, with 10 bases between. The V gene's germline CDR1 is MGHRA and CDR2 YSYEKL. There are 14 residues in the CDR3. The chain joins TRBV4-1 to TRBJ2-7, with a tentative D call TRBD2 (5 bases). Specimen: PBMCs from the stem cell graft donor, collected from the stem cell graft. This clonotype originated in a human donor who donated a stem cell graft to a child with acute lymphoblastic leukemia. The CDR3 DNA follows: TGCGCCAGCAGCCAAGCGGCGGAGGACTACGAGCAGTACTTC. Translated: CASSQAAEDYEQYF.